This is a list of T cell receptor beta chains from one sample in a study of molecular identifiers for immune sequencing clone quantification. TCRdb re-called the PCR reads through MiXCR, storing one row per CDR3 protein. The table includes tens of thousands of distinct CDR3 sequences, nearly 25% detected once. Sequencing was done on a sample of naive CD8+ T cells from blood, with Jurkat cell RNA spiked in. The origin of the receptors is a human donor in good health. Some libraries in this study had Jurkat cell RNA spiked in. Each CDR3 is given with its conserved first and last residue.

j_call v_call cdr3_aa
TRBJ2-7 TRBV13 CASSSRWDSPYEQYF
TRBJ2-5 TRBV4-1 CASSQKGTGVQETQYF
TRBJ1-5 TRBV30 CAWSTPDRVVNQPQHF
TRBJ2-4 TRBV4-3 CASSQEIVGTGGTDIQYF
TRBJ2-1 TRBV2 CASSAGTQLNEQFF
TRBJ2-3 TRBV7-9 CASSHPQGPADTQYF
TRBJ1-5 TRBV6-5 CASSYPSGDQPQHF
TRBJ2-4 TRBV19 CAREPPKRERADIQYF
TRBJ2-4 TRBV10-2 CASGLAGGPLDIQYF
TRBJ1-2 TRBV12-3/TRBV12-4 CASSSGQGVNNYGYTF
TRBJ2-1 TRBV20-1 CSATDRGQSSYNEQFF
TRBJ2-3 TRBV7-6 CASSSGTSGGSTDTQYF
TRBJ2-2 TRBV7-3 CASSFDRVGELFF
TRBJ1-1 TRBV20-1 CSARDHYGNEAFF
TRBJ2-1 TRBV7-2 CASSLYRGRDNEQFF
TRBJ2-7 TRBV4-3 CASSSGQGIYEQYF